What follows are 11 T cell receptor beta chains derived from one specimen sequenced in a study of CD8 T cell repertoires and HIV-1 epitope variants. No antigen has been assigned to these receptors. The protocol was immunoSEQ multiplex PCR, while the TCRdb copy is restricted to in-frame clones and leaves out a portion. The top ten hold 30% to 50% of the sample, which has 4,500 to 6,500 clones, more than 60% seen once. Sequencing used cultured CD8+ T cells derived from PBMCs. The receptor set was obtained from a male donor with HIV.

The chain is built from TRBV7-9 and TRBJ2-1, with 10 bases aligning to TRBD1. This CDR3 contains 16 residues. The germline V gene encodes CDR1 SEHNR and CDR2 FQNEAQ (reference sequence). V shed 5 bases and J 3 bases; nucleotides not matched to a gene: 7. CDR3 loop: CASSPTTGGSYNEQFF. DNA of the CDR3: TGTGCCAGCAGCCCAACGACAGGGGGCAGCTACAATGAGCAGTTCTTC.

This chain joins TRBV6-5 and TRBJ2-1; D may be TRBD1 (6 bases). Trimming removed 2 bases at V and 8 bases at J, with 10 bases between. The CDR3 extends over 13 amino acids. Germline CDR1 and CDR2: MNHEY and SVGAGI. CDR3 sequence reads: CASSYRKGDEQFF. The DNA for the CDR3 is TGTGCCAGCAGTTACCGAAAGGGGGATGAGCAGTTCTTC.

The chain is built from TRBV6-6 and TRBJ1-1; D is uncertain. Germline V gene sequence: CDR1 MNHNY, CDR2 SVGAGI (reference sequence). The CDR3 spans 14 residues. Trimming cost V 1 base and J 0 bases, with 6 bases left between them. The CDR3: CASSYLDMNTEAFF. The DNA of the CDR3 is TGTGCCAGCAGTTACTTGGATATGAACACTGAAGCTTTCTTT.

This clone was picked up a small number of times. V gene TRBV13 combines with J gene TRBJ2-3, with 13 bases aligning to TRBD2. Germline-derived CDR1 and CDR2 are PRHDT and FYEKMQ (reference sequence). The CDR3 contains 21 residues. V gave up 0 bases and J gave up 0 bases; unmatched junction bases: 12. CDR3 amino acids: CASSLGPLGTSGESSTDTQYF. CDR3 bases: TGTGCCAGCAGCTTAGGACCACTAGGGACTAGCGGGGAATCTAGCACAGATACGCAGTATTTT.

V gene TRBV5-6 combines with J gene TRBJ1-1; D call uncertain. The CDR3 runs 12 residues. V was cut by 3 bases and J by 4 bases, with 7 bases left in between. CDR1 is SGHDT and CDR2 is YYEEEE in the germline V gene. The CDR3 spells CASSSYGTEAFF. The DNA of the CDR3 is TGTGCCAGCAGCTCCTATGGCACTGAAGCTTTCTTT.

This clone showed up just a few times. The rearrangement links TRBV13 to TRBJ2-7; D unclear. Trimming took 2 bases from V and 0 from J, leaving 5 bases between them. This CDR3 region has 13 residues. Germline V gene lookup returns CDR1 PRHDT and CDR2 FYEKMQ (reference sequence). The CDR3 loop is CASSLPGSYEQYF. The CDR3 nucleotides are TGTGCCAGCAGCTTACCAGGCTCCTACGAGCAGTACTTC.

The chain links TRBV28 to TRBJ2-2, with 8 bases identical to TRBD1. From germline, CDR1 is MDHEN and CDR2 SYDVKM. With V trimmed by 5 bases and J by 6 bases, 8 bases remained unmatched. The CDR3 extends over 15 amino acids. The CDR3 loop reads CASSPLTGDAGELFF. Written as DNA, the CDR3 is TGTGCCAGCAGTCCCCTGACAGGGGACGCCGGGGAGCTGTTTTTT.

Only a few counts were recorded for this clone. The CDR3: CASSGTGVTGELFF. In nucleotides, the CDR3 is TGCGCCAGCTCCGGGACAGGGGTTACCGGGGAGCTGTTTTTT. The chain uses TRBV4-3 and TRBJ2-2, with 10 positions matching TRBD1. Trimming cost V 8 bases and J 5 bases; bases outside gene matches: 5. In germline, CDR1 is LGHNA, CDR2 YSLEER. CDR3 length: 14 residues.

V usage is TRBV2 and J usage is TRBJ1-3; 9 bases line up with TRBD1. Germline CDR1 and CDR2: SNHLY and FYNNEI. Trimming cost V 8 bases and J 3 bases; bases outside gene matches: 11. The CDR3 has 16 residues. CDR3 in amino acids: CASALQGALYGNTIYF. The CDR3 DNA reads TGTGCCAGCGCCTTACAGGGGGCTTTGTATGGAAACACCATATATTTT.

V usage is TRBV20-1 and J usage is TRBJ1-1; no clear D gene. The V gene lost 2 bases and the J gene lost 5 bases, with 3 bases spanning the gap. The germline CDR1 and CDR2 sequences are DFQATT and SNEGSKA (reference sequence). CDR3 size: 10 residues. In DNA form, the CDR3 reads TGCAGTGCTAGACAGACTGAAGCTTTCTTT. It codes for CSARQTEAFF.

J is TRBJ2-1 and V is TRBV6-5; 10 bases agree with TRBD2. Trimming at V came to 6 bases and at J to 4 bases, leaving 6 bases not matched to a gene. The CDR3 has 15 residues. The germline V gene encodes CDR1 MNHEY and CDR2 SVGAGI. CDR3 coding DNA: TGTGCCAGCAGCACCAGCGGGGGGGTTTACAATGAGCAGTTCTTC. Encoded protein: CASSTSGGVYNEQFF.